These 28 T cell receptor beta chains came from one sample sequenced in a study of early T cells in non-severe SARS-CoV-2 infection. TCRdb itself ran the 5' RACE reads through MiXCR, one entry per CDR3 protein. This sample has approximately 80,000 distinct CDR3 sequences; approximately 10% occur once, and the top ten carry more than 10%. Sequenced here: whole blood, sampled at baseline. These receptors were obtained from an adult who was a healthcare worker with PCR-confirmed SARS-CoV-2 infection or an uninfected control (not recorded which).

This clonotype was detected only a few times. CDR3 region: CASSRLAGFTGELFF. The DNA of the CDR3 is TGTGCCAGCTCGAGGTTAGCGGGGTTCACCGGGGAGCTGTTTTTT. The V and J genes are TRBV6-1 and TRBJ2-2; 8 bases are shared with TRBD2. Germline V gene data show CDR1 as MNHNS and CDR2 as SASEGT. The CDR3 runs 15 residues. With 8 bases clipped from V and 4 bases from J, the junction kept 9 bases outside the gene matches.

This clonotype has just a few counts. The V gene is TRBV3-1, the J gene TRBJ2-5, with 7 positions matching TRBD1. Trimming removed 4 bases from V and 4 bases from J; junction bases left unmatched: 6. The CDR3 extends over 14 amino acids. Germline CDR1 LGHDT, CDR2 YNNKEL (reference sequence). The CDR3 DNA follows: TGTGCCAGCAGCCTCGGACAGGCCCGAGAGACCCAGTACTTC. Amino acid sequence: CASSLGQARETQYF.

Ten or more counts support this clonotype. The chain couples TRBV18 to TRBJ1-5; D uncertain. Germline assignment: CDR1 KGHSH and CDR2 LQKENI. This CDR3 is built from 13 residues. V lost 6 bases to trimming and J lost 3 bases, with 9 bases between them. Here the CDR3 DNA reads TGTGCCAGCTCGGGAGAGTTCAATCAGCCCCAGCATTTT. Translation: CASSGEFNQPQHF.

This chain joins TRBV5-6 and TRBJ2-4, with D hard to call. The CDR3 totals 13 residues. Germline CDR1 is SGHDT and CDR2 is YYEEEE. Trimming pared 2 bases from V and 7 bases from J, leaving 10 bases between. CDR3 region: CASSLLGSNIQYF. CDR3 in DNA: TGTGCCAGCAGCTTATTGGGTAGCAACATTCAGTACTTC.

This clonotype has a count of ten or more. The chain carries TRBV20-1 and TRBJ2-7; 7 bases match TRBD1. Germline CDR1 reads DFQATT; CDR2 reads SNEGSKA (reference sequence). This CDR3 comprises 13 residues. The trim removed 1 base at V and 5 bases at J, leaving 5 bases unmatched. This chain's CDR3 is CSARAGGEDEQYF. The CDR3 coding sequence is TGCAGTGCTAGAGCAGGGGGAGAGGACGAGCAGTACTTC.

The rearrangement uses TRBV5-4 and TRBJ2-6; no clear D gene. Trimming shortened V by 6 bases and J by 4 bases, and 8 bases separated the two germline ends. The CDR3 has 13 amino acids. Germline V gives CDR1 SGHNT, CDR2 YYREEE (reference sequence). CDR3 region: CASTTPGANVLTF. CDR3 nucleotides: TGTGCCAGCACCACGCCCGGGGCCAACGTCCTGACTTTC.

This clonotype appeared a few times. The chain has TRBV11-2 and TRBJ2-1; D is uncertain. V shed 7 bases and J shed 6 bases, with 10 bases lying between them. The germline V gene encodes CDR1 SGHAT and CDR2 FQNNGV. This CDR3 spans 12 amino acids. The CDR3 is CASIHGGNEQFF. The CDR3 DNA sequence: TGTGCCAGCATCCACGGCGGCAATGAGCAGTTCTTC.

This clonotype was counted only a few times. This chain connects TRBV4-2 to TRBJ2-3; D not resolved. The V end was cut by 0 bases, the J end by 6 bases, with 7 bases between. The CDR3 is 13 amino acids. Per germline, CDR1 LGHNA and CDR2 YNFKEQ. The CDR3 DNA follows: TGTGCCAGCAGCCAAGATTTCTCGGATACGCAGTATTTT. Translated: CASSQDFSDTQYF.

V is TRBV28 and J is TRBJ1-2; the D is unclear. Looked up from germline, CDR1 is MDHEN and CDR2 is SYDVKM. The CDR3 runs to 15 residues. The V and J ends lost 5 bases and 4 bases respectively, with 17 bases between them. This CDR3 reads CASSASGRPLYGYTF. The CDR3 bases are TGTGCCAGCAGTGCATCTGGGCGACCCCTCTATGGCTACACCTTC.

Many counts were recorded for this clonotype. This rearrangement joins TRBV18 to TRBJ2-3; TRBD2 is a possible D gene (5 bases). CDR3 length equals 17 residues. The germline gives CDR1 KGHSH, CDR2 LQKENI. With 2 bases removed from V and 2 bases from J, the gap between germline ends came to 17 bases. For the CDR3, the DNA is TGTGCCAGCTCACCAGTTTTGACACTAGGTTTCACAGATACGCAGTATTTT. It codes for CASSPVLTLGFTDTQYF. Variable domain in full (rest from reference TRBV18 and TRBJ2-3): NAGVMQNPRHLVRRRGQEARLRCSPMKGHSHVYWYRQLPEEGLKFMVYLQKENIIDESGMPKERFSAEFPKEGPSILRIQQVVRGDSAAYFCASSPVLTLGFTDTQYFGPGTRLTVL.

In its sample, this clonotype was seen many times. The chain carries TRBV3-1 and TRBJ1-2, with TRBD1 matching over 11 bases. The germline CDR1 and CDR2 sequences are LGHDT and YNNKEL (reference sequence). V was pared by 0 bases and J by 4 bases, with 16 bases of the junction left unmatched. There are 20 residues in the CDR3. The CDR3 nucleotides read TGTGCCAGCAGCCAAGATAAGGATCGTGTGAGGACAGGGGGCGGCTATGGCTACACCTTC. Translating gives CASSQDKDRVRTGGGYGYTF.

The chain links TRBV2 to TRBJ1-1, with 9 bases lining up with TRBD1. V shed 7 bases, J shed 4 bases, and the junction held 10 bases outside the gene matches. From germline, CDR1 is SNHLY and CDR2 FYNNEI. The CDR3 is 15 amino acids. The CDR3 DNA follows: TGTGCCAGCACCCGGACAGGGGTCATGGGCACTGAAGCTTTCTTT. Translating gives CASTRTGVMGTEAFF.

This clonotype was seen more than once but under ten times. The rearrangement joins TRBV28 to TRBJ2-5; TRBD1 matches at 7 bases. The CDR3 is made up of 14 amino acids. The germline gives CDR1 MDHEN, CDR2 SYDVKM. With V trimmed by 4 bases and J by 5 bases, 7 bases remained unmatched. This CDR3 is CASSSTGVHETQYF. The CDR3 nucleotides read TGTGCCAGCAGTTCAACAGGGGTACACGAGACCCAGTACTTC.

In its sample, this clonotype was seen a few times. V usage is TRBV11-2 and J usage is TRBJ2-5; D may be TRBD2 (5 bases). The CDR3 spans 16 residues. Germline V gene lookup returns CDR1 SGHAT and CDR2 FQNNGV. Trimming shortened V by 4 bases and J by 2 bases, and 17 bases separated the two germline ends. CDR3 in DNA: TGTGCCAGCAGCTATAGCGTGGCGGACTGGCAAGAGACCCAGTACTTC. It is translated as CASSYSVADWQETQYF.

The chain recombines TRBV7-2 with TRBJ1-6; D perhaps matches TRBD1 (5 bases). This CDR3 spans 15 amino acids. Between the trimmed V and J ends, which lost 2 bases and 9 bases, there was a span of 14 bases. Per germline, CDR1 SGHTA and CDR2 FQGNSA. CDR3 nucleotide sequence: TGTGCCAGCAGCTTACCAGGGCATGGGGGTTCACCCCTCCACTTT. Its protein is CASSLPGHGGSPLHF.

This clonotype was counted a few times. This rearrangement joins TRBV20-1 to TRBJ2-3, with 7 bases aligning to TRBD2. Germline values: CDR1 DFQATT, CDR2 SNEGSKA (reference sequence). V dropped 3 bases and J dropped 3; count of bases not matched to a gene: 12. This CDR3 is 16 amino acids long. The CDR3, as DNA: TGCAGTGCTAGCGGTTTAGGCGGGGGATGGACAGATACGCAGTATTTT. It translates to CSASGLGGGWTDTQYF.

The genes are TRBV11-3 and TRBJ1-2; D might be TRBD1 (5 bases). CDR1 and CDR2 (germline): SGHNT, YENEEA. V lost 5 bases to trimming and J lost 2 bases, with 18 bases between them. The CDR3 consists of 16 residues. The CDR3 DNA reads as TGTGCCAGCAGCCCAGGCGAGGGGCGCCGAAACTATGGCTACACCTTC. It specifies CASSPGEGRRNYGYTF.

The chain joins TRBV7-8 to TRBJ1-2; the D is unclear. Deletions cut 1 base from V and 6 bases from J, with 9 bases between. This CDR3 has 13 residues. Germline V gene lookup returns CDR1 SGHVS and CDR2 FQNEAQ. The CDR3 protein is CASSLGLGDGYTF. DNA for the CDR3: TGTGCCAGCAGCTTAGGGTTAGGCGATGGCTACACCTTC.

This clonotype came up many times. The V gene is TRBV2, the J gene TRBJ2-4; D possibly corresponds to TRBD1 (6 bases). CDR1 is SNHLY, CDR2 FYNNEI, per germline. The length of the CDR3 is 15 residues. V was trimmed by 3 bases and J by 6 bases, leaving 15 bases between them. The CDR3 region is CASSDIVGAGNIQYF. The CDR3 bases are TGTGCCAGCAGTGATATCGTGGGGGCCGGAAACATTCAGTACTTC.

This clonotype was observed at least ten times. V is TRBV7-6 and J is TRBJ2-1; TRBD2 matches at 8 bases. Germline trimming cut 3 bases from V and 7 bases from J; bases unmatched to any gene: 11. CDR1 and CDR2 from the germline V gene are SGHVS and FNYEAQ. The CDR3 loop spans 16 amino acids. DNA of the CDR3: TGTGCCAGCAGCTTTCCCCGGGGTAGCGGGGTGAATGAGCAGTTCTTC. It codes for CASSFPRGSGVNEQFF.

This clonotype was seen ten or more times. This chain joins TRBV10-3 and TRBJ2-1; 9 positions agree with TRBD2. J lost 9 bases, V lost 0 bases, and 3 bases had no gene match. CDR1 is ENHRY, CDR2 SYGVKD, per germline. The CDR3 spans 14 residues. The CDR3 DNA sequence: TGTGCCATCAGTGAGTCGACTAGCGGCAGTGAGCAGTTCTTC. This encodes CAISESTSGSEQFF.

V usage is TRBV9 and J usage is TRBJ1-5; a possible D gene is TRBD1 (5 bases). CDR3 length equals 16 residues. Trimming left V 0 bases short and J 6 bases short, with 16 bases between. Germline lookup yields CDR1 SGDLS and CDR2 YYNGEE. For the CDR3, the DNA is TGTGCCAGCAGCGTAGATGGGGGTGTAGGTGGTCAGCCCCAGCATTTT. Translation gives CASSVDGGVGGQPQHF.

The gene calls are TRBV25-1 and TRBJ2-7; no firm D call. The CDR3 runs 14 residues. CDR1 and CDR2 from the germline V gene are MGHDK and SYGVNS. Trimming removed 2 bases at V and 1 base at J, with 9 bases between. The CDR3 sequence is CASSELDRSYEQYF. CDR3 bases: TGTGCCAGCAGTGAACTAGACCGATCCTACGAGCAGTACTTC.

The chain combines TRBV25-1 with TRBJ1-6, with TRBD1 as a possible D gene (6 bases). The CDR3 has 13 amino acids. Germline assignment: CDR1 MGHDK and CDR2 SYGVNS. V lost 6 bases to trimming and J lost 7 bases, with 10 bases between them. CDR3 DNA sequence: TGTGCCAGCAGCCTACAGGGAAATTCACCCCTCCACTTT. Its protein is CASSLQGNSPLHF.

This clonotype was picked up many times. This sequence joins TRBV6-5 and TRBJ1-4; tentatively, D is TRBD1 (6 bases). Germline CDR1 MNHEY, CDR2 SVGAGI. V shed 6 bases and J shed 5 bases, with 16 bases lying between them. This CDR3 has 15 amino acids. CDR3 sequence: CASSLWGRENEKLFF. Here the CDR3 DNA reads TGTGCCAGCAGCCTTTGGGGGCGAGAGAATGAAAAACTGTTTTTT.

This chain uses TRBV6-6 with TRBJ1-2; no firm D call. This CDR3 comprises 16 residues. The germline V and J ends were trimmed by 4 bases and 5 bases, with 20 bases remaining between them. Germline CDR1 and CDR2: MNHNY and SVGAGI (reference sequence). CDR3 bases: TGTGCCAGCAGTTCTAATGTGGGCGGGTTCCTGTATGGCTACACCTTC. Protein product: CASSSNVGGFLYGYTF.

This sequence joins TRBV6-1 and TRBJ2-5; 11 nucleotides align to TRBD2. The ends lost 4 bases at V and 8 bases at J; junction bases unmatched: 6. The CDR3 is 14 residues long. Germline values: CDR1 MNHNS, CDR2 SASEGT. CDR3 nucleotides: TGTGCCAGCAGTGGGGGACTAGCGGCGGGTACCCAGTACTTC. Residues: CASSGGLAAGTQYF.

This clonotype was seen only a few times. The chain has TRBV10-2 and TRBJ1-1, with D perhaps TRBD1 (5 bases). The CDR3 totals 15 residues. CDR1 and CDR2 (germline): WSHSY, SAAADI. The V and J ends lost 3 bases and 2 bases respectively, with 13 bases between them. The DNA for the CDR3 is TGCGCCAGCAGTGAATATGGGACCCCCAACACTGAAGCTTTCTTT. It translates to CASSEYGTPNTEAFF.